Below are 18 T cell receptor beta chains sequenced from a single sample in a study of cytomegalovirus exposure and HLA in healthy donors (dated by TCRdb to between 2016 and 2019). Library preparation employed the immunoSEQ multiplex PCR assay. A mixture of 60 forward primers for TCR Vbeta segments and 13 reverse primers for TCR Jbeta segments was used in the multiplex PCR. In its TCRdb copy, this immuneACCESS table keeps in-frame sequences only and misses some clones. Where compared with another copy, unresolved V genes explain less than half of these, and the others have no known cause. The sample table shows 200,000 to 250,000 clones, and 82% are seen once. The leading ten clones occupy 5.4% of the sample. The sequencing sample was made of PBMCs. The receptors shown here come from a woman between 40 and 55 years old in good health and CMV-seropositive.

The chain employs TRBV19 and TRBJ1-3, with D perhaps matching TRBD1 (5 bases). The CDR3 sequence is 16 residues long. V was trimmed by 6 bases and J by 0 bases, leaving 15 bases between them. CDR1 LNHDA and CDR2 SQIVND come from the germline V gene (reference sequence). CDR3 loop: CASSPWTGGSGNTIYF. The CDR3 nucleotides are TGTGCCAGTAGCCCGTGGACGGGGGGCTCTGGAAACACCATATATTTT.

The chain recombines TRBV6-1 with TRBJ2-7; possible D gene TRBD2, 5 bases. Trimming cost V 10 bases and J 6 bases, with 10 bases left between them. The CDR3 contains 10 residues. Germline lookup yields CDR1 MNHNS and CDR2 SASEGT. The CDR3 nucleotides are TGTGCCATACCGGGATTCGAGCAGTACTTC. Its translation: CAIPGFEQYF.

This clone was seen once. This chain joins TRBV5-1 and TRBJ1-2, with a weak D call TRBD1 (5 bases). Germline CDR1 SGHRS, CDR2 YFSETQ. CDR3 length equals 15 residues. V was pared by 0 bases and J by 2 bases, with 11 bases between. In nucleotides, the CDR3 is TGCGCCAGCAGCTTGGGTTTACGGGGGAACTATGGCTACACCTTC. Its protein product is CASSLGLRGNYGYTF.

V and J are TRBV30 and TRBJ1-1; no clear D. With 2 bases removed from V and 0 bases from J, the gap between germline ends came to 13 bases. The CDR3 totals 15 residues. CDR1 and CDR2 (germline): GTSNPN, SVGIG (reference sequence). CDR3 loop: CAWSRGPSMNTEAFF. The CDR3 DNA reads TGTGCCTGGAGTCGTGGCCCCTCAATGAACACTGAAGCTTTCTTT.

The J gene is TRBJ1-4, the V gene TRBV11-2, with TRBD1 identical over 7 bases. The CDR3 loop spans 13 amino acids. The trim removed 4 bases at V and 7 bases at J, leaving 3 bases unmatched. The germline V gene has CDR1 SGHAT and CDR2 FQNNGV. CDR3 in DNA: TGTGCCAGCAGCTGGGGGGACAGTGAAAAACTGTTTTTT. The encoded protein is CASSWGDSEKLFF.

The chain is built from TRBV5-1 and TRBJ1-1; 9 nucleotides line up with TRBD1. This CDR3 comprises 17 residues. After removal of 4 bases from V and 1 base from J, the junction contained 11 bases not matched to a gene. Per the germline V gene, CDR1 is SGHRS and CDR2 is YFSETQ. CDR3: CASSTAGTGRWNTEAFF. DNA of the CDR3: TGCGCCAGCAGCACAGCCGGGACAGGGAGGTGGAACACTGAAGCTTTCTTT.

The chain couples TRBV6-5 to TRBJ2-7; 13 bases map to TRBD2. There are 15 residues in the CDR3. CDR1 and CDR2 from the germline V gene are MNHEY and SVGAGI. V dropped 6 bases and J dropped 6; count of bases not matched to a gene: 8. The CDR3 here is CASRTTTSGGPEQYF. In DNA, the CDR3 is TGTGCCAGCAGGACCACGACTAGCGGGGGGCCCGAGCAGTACTTC.

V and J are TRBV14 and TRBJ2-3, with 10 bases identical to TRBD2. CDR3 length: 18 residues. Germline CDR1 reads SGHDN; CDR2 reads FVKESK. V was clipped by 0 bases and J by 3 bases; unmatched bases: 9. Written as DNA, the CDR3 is TGTGCCAGCAGCCAAGATTCGTTTAGCGGGAGGCAAACAGATACGCAGTATTTT. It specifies CASSQDSFSGRQTDTQYF.

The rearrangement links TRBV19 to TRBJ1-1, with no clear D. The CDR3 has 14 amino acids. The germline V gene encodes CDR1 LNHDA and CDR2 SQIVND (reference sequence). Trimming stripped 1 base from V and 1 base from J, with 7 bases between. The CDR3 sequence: CASSIGPSNTEAFF. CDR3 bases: TGTGCCAGTAGTATAGGGCCATCGAACACTGAAGCTTTCTTT.

The CDR3 nucleotides read TGTGCCAGCAGCCAAGCAGCCGGGACAGGCTACGAGCAGTACTTC. Translated: CASSQAAGTGYEQYF. This chain connects TRBV4-2 to TRBJ2-7; 8 bases agree with TRBD1. The CDR3 loop spans 15 amino acids. With 1 base clipped from V and 3 bases from J, the junction kept 5 bases outside the gene matches. From germline, CDR1 is LGHNA and CDR2 YNFKEQ.

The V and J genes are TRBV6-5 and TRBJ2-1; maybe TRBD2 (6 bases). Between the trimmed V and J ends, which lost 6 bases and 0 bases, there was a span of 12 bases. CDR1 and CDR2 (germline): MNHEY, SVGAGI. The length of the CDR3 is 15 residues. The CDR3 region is CASSPAGSSYNEQFF. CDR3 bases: TGTGCCAGCAGCCCAGCGGGTAGCTCCTACAATGAGCAGTTCTTC.

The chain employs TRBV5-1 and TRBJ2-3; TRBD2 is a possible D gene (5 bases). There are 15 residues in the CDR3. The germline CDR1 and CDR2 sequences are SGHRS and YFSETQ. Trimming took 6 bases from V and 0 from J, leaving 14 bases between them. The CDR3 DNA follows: TGCGCCAGCACCCTAGCACCCCTTAGCACAGATACGCAGTATTTT. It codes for CASTLAPLSTDTQYF.

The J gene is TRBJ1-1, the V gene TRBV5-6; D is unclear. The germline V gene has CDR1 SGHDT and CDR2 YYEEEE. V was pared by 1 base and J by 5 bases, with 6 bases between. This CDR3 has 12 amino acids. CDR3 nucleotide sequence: TGTGCCAGCAGCTTGCCGGGTACTGAAGCTTTCTTT. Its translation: CASSLPGTEAFF.

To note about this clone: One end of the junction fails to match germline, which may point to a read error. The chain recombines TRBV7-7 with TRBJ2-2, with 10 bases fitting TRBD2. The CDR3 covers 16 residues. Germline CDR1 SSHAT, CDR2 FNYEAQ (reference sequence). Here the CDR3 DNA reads TGTGCTAGCAGCCAGAGCGGGAGGGTCCCCACCGGGGAGCTGTTTTTT. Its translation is CASSQSGRVPTGELFF.

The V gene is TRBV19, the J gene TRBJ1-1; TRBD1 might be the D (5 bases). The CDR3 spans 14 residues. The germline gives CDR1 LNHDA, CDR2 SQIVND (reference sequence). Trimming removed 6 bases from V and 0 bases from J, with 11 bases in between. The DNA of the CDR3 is TGTGCCAGTAGCACGCGGGGCATGAACACTGAAGCTTTCTTT. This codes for CASSTRGMNTEAFF.

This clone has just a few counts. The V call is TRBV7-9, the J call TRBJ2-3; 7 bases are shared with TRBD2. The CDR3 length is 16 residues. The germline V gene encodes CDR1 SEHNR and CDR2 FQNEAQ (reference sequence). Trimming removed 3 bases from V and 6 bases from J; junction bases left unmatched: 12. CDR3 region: CASSFEGGPLSDTQYF. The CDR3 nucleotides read TGTGCCAGCAGCTTCGAGGGAGGGCCTTTAAGTGATACGCAGTATTTT. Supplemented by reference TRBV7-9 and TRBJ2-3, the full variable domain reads DTGVSQNPRHKITKRGQNVTFRCDPISEHNRLYWYRQTLGQGPEFLTYFQNEAQLEKSRLLSDRFSAERPKGSFSTLEIQRTEQGDSAMYLCASSFEGGPLSDTQYFGPGTRLTVL.

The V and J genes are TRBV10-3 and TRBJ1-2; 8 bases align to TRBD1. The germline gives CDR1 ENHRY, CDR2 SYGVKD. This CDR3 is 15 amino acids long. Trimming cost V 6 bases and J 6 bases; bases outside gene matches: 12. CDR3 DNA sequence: TGTGCCATCAGCGAATTTGGACAGGGAGGCAATGGCTACACCTTC. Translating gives CAISEFGQGGNGYTF.

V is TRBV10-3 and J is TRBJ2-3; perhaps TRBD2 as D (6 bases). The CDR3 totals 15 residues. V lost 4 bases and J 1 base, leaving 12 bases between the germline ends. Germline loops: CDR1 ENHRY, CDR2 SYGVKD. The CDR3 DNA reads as TGTGCCATCAGTGCCGTGGGGACTGGCACAGATACGCAGTATTTT. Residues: CAISAVGTGTDTQYF.